This passage covers 12 T cell receptor beta chains from one sample sequenced in a study of T cell repertoires in cytomegalovirus infection. The antigens of these receptors remain unknown. TCRdb redid the calling of the reads with MiXCR, one entry per CDR3 protein. The repertoire holds some 800,000 distinct CDR3 sequences, 25% to 30% seen once, with about 12% in the top ten. The source material was cultured CD8+ T cells from PBMCs, sampled from culture after CMV antigen stimulation. These receptors were taken from a human donor in good health (CMV status not recorded). Some clones in this sample may be carry-over from other donors' samples.

This clonotype was seen ten or more times. The chain recombines TRBV7-6 with TRBJ2-3, with TRBD1 matching 9 bases. The V and J ends lost 3 bases and 2 bases, in that order; junction bases with no gene match: 6. The length of the CDR3 is 16 residues. In germline, CDR1 is SGHVS, CDR2 FNYEAQ. The CDR3 DNA sequence: TGTGCCAGCAGCTTGACTGGGACAGGGTACACAGATACGCAGTATTTT. As protein: CASSLTGTGYTDTQYF.

The V and J genes are TRBV2 and TRBJ2-1; the match to TRBD2 covers 8 bases. The CDR3 runs 17 residues. The V gene end was trimmed by 2 bases and the J gene end by 2 bases; junction bases not matched to a gene: 8. Germline CDR1 and CDR2: SNHLY and FYNNEI. CDR3: CASSESDRGGPYNEQFF. DNA for the CDR3: TGTGCCAGCAGTGAATCGGACCGGGGGGGACCCTACAATGAGCAGTTCTTC. The full variable domain, its missing parts supplied by reference TRBV2 and TRBJ2-1, is EPEVTQTPSHQVTQMGQEVILRCVPISNHLYFYWYRQILGQKVEFLVSFYNNEISEKSEIFDDQFSVERPDGSNFTLKIRSTKLEDSAMYFCASSESDRGGPYNEQFFGPGTRLTVL.

The chain is built from TRBV4-1 and TRBJ2-3; D remains ambiguous. Germline V gene sequence: CDR1 MGHRA, CDR2 YSYEKL. The CDR3 totals 14 residues. The V and J ends lost 4 bases and 6 bases respectively, with 14 bases between them. CDR3 sequence reads: CASSLGPRTDTQYF. CDR3 nucleotide sequence: TGCGCCAGCAGCCTCGGCCCGAGGACGGATACGCAGTATTTT.

The CDR3 nucleotides are TGTGCCAGCAGTGACGCTAGCGGGGGCTCGGATACGCAGTATTTT. Protein product: CASSDASGGSDTQYF. The rearrangement uses TRBV2 and TRBJ2-3; 10 bases map to TRBD2. The CDR3 contains 15 residues. The germline V gene has CDR1 SNHLY and CDR2 FYNNEI. The V and J ends lost 3 bases and 6 bases, in that order; junction bases with no gene match: 6.

This chain links TRBV18 with TRBJ1-5; tentative D call: TRBD1 (6 bases). Germline CDR1 is KGHSH and CDR2 is LQKENI. Trimming removed 3 bases at V and 8 bases at J, with 14 bases between. The CDR3 is 14 residues long. The CDR3 sequence is CASSPETGWEPQHF. As DNA, the CDR3 is TGTGCCAGCTCACCCGAAACAGGGTGGGAGCCCCAGCATTTT. Complete variable domain (other parts from reference TRBV18 and TRBJ1-5): NAGVMQNPRHLVRRRGQEARLRCSPMKGHSHVYWYRQLPEEGLKFMVYLQKENIIDESGMPKERFSAEFPKEGPSILRIQQVVRGDSAAYFCASSPETGWEPQHFGDGTRLSIL.

This clonotype was detected a few times. The chain links TRBV15 to TRBJ2-1; 11 bases agree with TRBD2. V shed 8 bases, J shed 3 bases, and the junction held 6 bases outside the gene matches. CDR1 and CDR2 from the germline V gene are LNHNV and YYDKDF (reference sequence). The CDR3 is 15 residues long. The CDR3 region has the DNA TGTGCCACCGTCCGCGGACTAGCGGGCTACAATGAGCAGTTCTTC. Its translation is CATVRGLAGYNEQFF.

This clonotype was detected ten times or more. J is TRBJ2-7 and V is TRBV7-9; D may be TRBD2 (5 bases). The length of the CDR3 is 14 residues. CDR1 and CDR2 from the germline V gene are SEHNR and FQNEAQ (reference sequence). Trimming took 1 base from V and 2 from J, leaving 9 bases between them. This CDR3 is CASSLDYGTYEQYV. For the CDR3, the DNA is TGTGCCAGCAGCTTAGATTACGGGACCTACGAGCAGTACGTC.

This chain links TRBV27 with TRBJ1-5, with 7 bases that match TRBD1. J gave up 7 bases and V 4 bases, and 10 bases lay outside the gene matches. The germline gives CDR1 MNHEY, CDR2 SMNVEV (reference sequence). The CDR3 sequence is 15 residues long. CDR3 coding DNA: TGTGCCAGCAGTTCATTAGGCGACAGGGAACAGCCCCAGCATTTT. It yields the protein CASSSLGDREQPQHF.

The CDR3 nucleotides are TGTGCCACCAGCAGAGATTTGGGGGGAGGAACCTACAATGAGCAGTTCTTC. Residues: CATSRDLGGGTYNEQFF. The rearrangement joins TRBV15 to TRBJ2-1, with D perhaps TRBD2 (6 bases). This CDR3 has 17 amino acids. Trimming pared 0 bases from V and 2 bases from J, leaving 14 bases between. Germline CDR1 reads LNHNV; CDR2 reads YYDKDF (reference sequence).

The chain joins TRBV2 to TRBJ2-1, with 10 bases identical to TRBD1. V lost 5 bases to trimming and J lost 4 bases; unmatched junction nucleotides: 5. The germline V gene has CDR1 SNHLY and CDR2 FYNNEI. The CDR3 has 15 residues. CDR3 in amino acids: CASSKDRGRYNEQFF. DNA of the CDR3: TGTGCCAGCAGTAAAGACAGGGGGCGTTACAATGAGCAGTTCTTC.

The genes are TRBV7-8 and TRBJ2-5; maybe TRBD1 (5 bases). From germline, CDR1 is SGHVS and CDR2 FQNEAQ. V lost 5 bases to trimming and J lost 5 bases, with 18 bases between them. CDR3 length: 15 amino acids. CDR3 residues: CASSPTGGPVETQYF. CDR3 nucleotide sequence: TGTGCCAGCAGCCCCACAGGTGGGCCTGTGGAGACCCAGTACTTC.

The table lists this clonotype with a few counts. This chain links TRBV4-1 with TRBJ2-5; TRBD1 might be the D (6 bases). The CDR3 runs to 12 residues. V was clipped by 2 bases and J by 5 bases, with 6 bases between them. In germline, CDR1 is MGHRA, CDR2 YSYEKL. CDR3 nucleotide sequence: TGCGCCAGCAGCCAAAGGGGGGAGACCCAGTACTTC. Translated: CASSQRGETQYF.